These 15 T cell receptor beta chains share one sample of origin, sequenced in a study of T cells after yellow fever vaccination. TCRdb itself ran the 5' RACE reads through MiXCR, one entry per CDR3 protein. Of 450,000 to 600,000 distinct CDR3 sequences in the sample, about 15% were seen once. The sample consisted of PBMCs, taken more than 4 days after the first yellow fever vaccination. These receptors came from a man aged 18 to 30 who received the YFV17D yellow fever vaccine.

The chain carries TRBV12-3 or TRBV12-4 and TRBJ2-3, with TRBD1 matching over 7 bases. Trimming took 3 bases from V and 2 from J; bases not matched to a gene: 5. This CDR3 is 15 amino acids long. Here the CDR3 reads CASSFLRGYTDTQYF. The CDR3 region has the DNA TGTGCCAGCAGTTTCCTCAGGGGGTACACAGATACGCAGTATTTT.

This clonotype has a handful of counts. The chain couples TRBV5-1 to TRBJ1-4; unclear D gene. The CDR3 is 14 residues long. Germline loops: CDR1 SGHRS, CDR2 YFSETQ. Trimming shortened V by 0 bases and J by 7 bases, and 10 bases separated the two germline ends. The CDR3 region is CASSLDPGREKLFF. The CDR3 DNA is TGCGCCAGCAGCTTGGACCCTGGACGTGAAAAACTGTTTTTT.

This rearrangement joins TRBV20-1 to TRBJ1-2; TRBD1 is a possible D gene (6 bases). This CDR3 has 12 residues. The V end lost 3 bases, the J end lost 7 bases, and 12 bases lay between the germline ends. CDR1 is DFQATT and CDR2 is SNEGSKA in the germline V gene (reference sequence). The CDR3 DNA follows: TGCAGTGCTAGTGGAGGAGGGGGTGGCTACACCTTC. This sequence encodes CSASGGGGGYTF.

This chain links TRBV20-1 with TRBJ2-7; D possibly corresponds to TRBD1 (5 bases). Germline values: CDR1 DFQATT, CDR2 SNEGSKA (reference sequence). Between the trimmed V and J ends, which lost 3 bases and 5 bases, there was a span of 11 bases. The CDR3 extends over 12 amino acids. CDR3 protein: CSASTGHHEQYF. In nucleotides, the CDR3 is TGCAGTGCTAGTACCGGACACCACGAGCAGTACTTC.

This chain links TRBV6-2 or TRBV6-3 with TRBJ1-1; D may be TRBD1 (6 bases). V shed 2 bases and J shed 5 bases, with 12 bases lying between them. The CDR3 is 14 residues long. CDR1 and CDR2 (germline): MNHEY, SVGEGT. CDR3 DNA sequence: TGTGCCAGCAGTTACCGGGGGCCGAGGACTGAAGCTTTCTTT. It codes for CASSYRGPRTEAFF.

The chain links TRBV24-1 to TRBJ1-2; 8 positions agree with TRBD1. Germline V gene sequence: CDR1 KGHDR, CDR2 SFDVKD. This CDR3 has 15 amino acids. Trimming at V came to 3 bases and at J to 5 bases, leaving 7 bases not matched to a gene. The CDR3 DNA sequence: TGTGCCACCAGTGATCAAGGACAGGGCGTTTATGGCTACACCTTC. It specifies CATSDQGQGVYGYTF.

This sequence joins TRBV7-9 and TRBJ2-7; D is unclear. This CDR3 comprises 14 residues. The germline gives CDR1 SEHNR, CDR2 FQNEAQ (reference sequence). V gave up 5 bases and J gave up 0 bases, with 11 bases separating them. CDR3 sequence (DNA): TGTGCCAGCAGCCTGGACGCGAACTCCTACGAGCAGTACGTC. It specifies CASSLDANSYEQYV.

This clonotype was picked up a small number of times. The chain carries TRBV7-2 and TRBJ1-1, with 7 bases that match TRBD1. The CDR3 covers 12 residues. Trimming removed 7 bases from V and 7 bases from J; junction bases left unmatched: 6. Germline loops: CDR1 SGHTA, CDR2 FQGNSA. CDR3 amino acids: CASNPTGLEAFF. The CDR3, as DNA: TGTGCCAGCAACCCGACAGGGCTTGAAGCTTTCTTT.

This clonotype was counted only a few times. This chain links TRBV3-1 with TRBJ2-7, with a tentative D call TRBD2 (6 bases). The CDR3 length is 15 residues. V gave up 0 bases and J gave up 3 bases, with 12 bases separating them. CDR1 and CDR2 from the germline V gene are LGHDT and YNNKEL (reference sequence). The CDR3 loop reads CASSQDGQGGYEQYF. CDR3 sequence (DNA): TGTGCCAGCAGCCAAGATGGCCAGGGAGGCTACGAGCAGTACTTC.

This clonotype was picked up a small number of times. The chain is built from TRBV20-1 and TRBJ1-5; no clear D gene. Between the trimmed V and J ends, which lost 3 bases and 7 bases, there was a span of 10 bases. Germline-derived CDR1 and CDR2 are DFQATT and SNEGSKA (reference sequence). This CDR3 comprises 12 residues. CDR3 in DNA: TGCAGTGCTAGGTCCGCGGGGCAGCCCCAGCATTTT. It specifies CSARSAGQPQHF.

V gene TRBV12-3 or TRBV12-4 combines with J gene TRBJ2-5; D is perhaps TRBD2 (7 bases). V was pared by 0 bases and J by 4 bases, with 15 bases between. This CDR3 region has 16 residues. CDR3 amino acids: CASSLAGGGRGETQYF. For the CDR3, the DNA is TGTGCCAGCAGTTTAGCAGGGGGGGGGCGGGGAGAGACCCAGTACTTC.

There are a few counts of this clonotype. The chain carries TRBV4-3 and TRBJ2-3; TRBD2 is a possible D gene (6 bases). CDR1 LGHNA and CDR2 YSLEER come from the germline V gene. The CDR3 has 16 residues. Trimming took off 0 bases at V and 4 bases at J, with 14 bases between the two ends. The CDR3 sequence: CASSQDPARRADTQYF. As DNA, the CDR3 is TGCGCCAGCAGCCAAGATCCGGCGCGGAGGGCAGATACGCAGTATTTT.

This chain connects TRBV7-9 to TRBJ2-5, with D perhaps matching TRBD1 (6 bases). With 5 bases removed from V and 4 bases from J, the gap between germline ends came to 20 bases. This CDR3 spans 16 amino acids. In germline, CDR1 is SEHNR, CDR2 FQNEAQ (reference sequence). The CDR3 protein is CASSPAGGRRGETQYF. In nucleotides, the CDR3 is TGTGCCAGCAGCCCAGCTGGGGGCCGAAGGGGAGAGACCCAGTACTTC.

This clonotype was seen more than once but under ten times. This chain joins TRBV28 and TRBJ2-7; D call uncertain. Germline assignment: CDR1 MDHEN and CDR2 SYDVKM. The CDR3 runs 15 residues. V lost 4 bases, J lost 6 bases, and 19 bases lay in between. In DNA form, the CDR3 reads TGTGCCAGCAGTTCCTCAAGCCCGCGTGGAAGCGAGCAGTACGTC. Amino acids: CASSSSSPRGSEQYV.

The chain uses TRBV10-3 and TRBJ1-6, with 9 bases fitting TRBD1. V lost 11 bases and J lost 7; bases outside the gene matches: 6. The CDR3 covers 13 residues. From germline, CDR1 is ENHRY and CDR2 SYGVKD. The DNA of the CDR3 is TGTGCCTGCGGACAGGGGCCCAATTCACCCCTCCACTTT. It encodes CACGQGPNSPLHF.